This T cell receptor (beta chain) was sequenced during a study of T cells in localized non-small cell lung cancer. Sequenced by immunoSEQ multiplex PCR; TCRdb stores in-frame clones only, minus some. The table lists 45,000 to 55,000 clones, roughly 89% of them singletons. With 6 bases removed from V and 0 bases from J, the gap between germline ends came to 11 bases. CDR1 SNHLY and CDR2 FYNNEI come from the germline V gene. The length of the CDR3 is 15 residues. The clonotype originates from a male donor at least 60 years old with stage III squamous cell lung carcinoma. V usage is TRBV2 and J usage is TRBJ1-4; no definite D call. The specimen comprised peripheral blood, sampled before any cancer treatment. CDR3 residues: CASRKSVATNEKLFF. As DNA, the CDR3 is TGTGCCAGCAGGAAATCAGTTGCAACTAATGAAAAACTGTTTTTT.